This TCR beta chain was profiled in a study of radiotherapy plus CTLA-4 blockade in lung cancer. A few counts support this clone. Germline V gives CDR1 SGHRS, CDR2 YFSETQ. Between the trimmed V and J ends, which lost 4 bases and 7 bases, there was a span of 11 bases. CDR3 size: 13 residues. Produced via immunoSEQ multiplex PCR; TCRdb's table is partial and in-frame only. The profile shows 95,000 to 150,000 clones, 80% to 90% of them singletons. The rearrangement uses TRBV5-1 and TRBJ2-2; D gene uncertain. This clonotype originated in a human donor with non-small cell lung cancer that progressed on radiotherapy plus ipilimumab. The source material was peripheral blood, sampled from a patient treated with radiotherapy plus ipilimumab. DNA of the CDR3: TGCGCCAGCAGCCGGATGACGGACGGGGAGCTGTTTTTT. Amino acids: CASSRMTDGELFF.